This T cell receptor beta chain was identified in a study of CD8+ T cells in alopecia areata. Study-level results: In blood and scalp, many expanded lesional clones persisted during tofacitinib. With just one nonresponder, it is still uncertain whether baseline CD8+ expansion relates to response. The study found tofacitinib significantly decreased scalp clonality and expanded CD8+ clones among the top 100.

Extracted RNA was reverse transcribed into cDNA, the sequencing template. Method: immunoSEQ multiplex PCR; TCRdb's copy keeps in-frame clones and lacks some. The data hold approximately 210,000 clones, with roughly 44% observed a single time. Note on this clone: Its specificity is not known.

The treatment was: oral pan-JAK inhibitor, 5-10 mg twice daily. Source: CD4+ T cells sorted from blood, taken at approximately week 37, from a patient treated with tofacitinib. The receptor comes from a human donor with alopecia areata.

The CDR3 nucleotides read TGTGCCATCAGTGAGCCGGGACTCCGCTACGAGCAGTACTTC. This gives the protein CAISEPGLRYEQYF. The chain is built from TRBV10-3 and TRBJ2-7, with a possible D match to TRBD2 (6 bases). This CDR3 contains 14 residues. The germline V and J ends were trimmed by 2 bases and 3 bases, with 11 bases remaining between them. Germline V gives CDR1 ENHRY, CDR2 SYGVKD.